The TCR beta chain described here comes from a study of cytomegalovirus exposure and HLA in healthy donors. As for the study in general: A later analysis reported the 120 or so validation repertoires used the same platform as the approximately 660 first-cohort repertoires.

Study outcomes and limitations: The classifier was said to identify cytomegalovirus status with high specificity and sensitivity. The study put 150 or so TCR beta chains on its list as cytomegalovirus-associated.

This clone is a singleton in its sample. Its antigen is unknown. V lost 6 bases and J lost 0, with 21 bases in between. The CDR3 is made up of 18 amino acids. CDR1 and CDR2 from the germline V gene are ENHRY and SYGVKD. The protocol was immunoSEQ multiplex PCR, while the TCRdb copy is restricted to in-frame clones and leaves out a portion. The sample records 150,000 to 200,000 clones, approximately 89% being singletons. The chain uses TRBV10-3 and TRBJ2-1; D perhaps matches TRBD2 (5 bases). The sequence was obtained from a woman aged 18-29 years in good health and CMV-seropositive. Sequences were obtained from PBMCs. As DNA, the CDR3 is TGTGCCATCAGGGAGATGAGGGTAACGGCGAGCTCCTACAATGAGCAGTTCTTC. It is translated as CAIREMRVTASSYNEQFF.